These T cell receptor beta chains were read from a single sample in a study of blood T cells in healthy people across ages. MiXCR, applied by TCRdb to the 5' RACE reads, yields one record per CDR3 protein. The sample consists of around 900,000 distinct CDR3 sequences, around 30% of them appearing once. Material: blood. These receptors came from a woman aged 80 or over in good health. Each CDR3 is given with its conserved first and last residue. The order of the fields is J gene, V gene, CDR3 length, D gene, clone size, CDR3 DNA, CDR3 protein. A D gene is named only where the DNA matches it firmly. Not all rows give a size; the values are once, few, many and, for expanded clones, a class.

TRBJ2-3	TRBV29-1	14	TRBD1	many	TGCAGCGCAGGGACAGGGCTGAGCACAGATACGCAGTATTTT	CSAGTGLSTDTQYF
TRBJ2-1	TRBV7-2	15	TRBD1	many	TGTGCCAGCAGTCCCGGGACAGCCTTCTACAATGAGCAGTTCTTC	CASSPGTAFYNEQFF
TRBJ1-4	TRBV4-3	16	TRBD1	.	TGCGCCAGCAGCCAAGAATCCGGGACAGGGACTGAAAAACTGTTTTTT	CASSQESGTGTEKLFF
TRBJ2-7	TRBV11-2	14	.	.	TGTGCCAGCAGCGCAGACTACCGATCCGACGAGCAGTACTTC	CASSADYRSDEQYF
TRBJ2-1	TRBV20-1	21	TRBD2	many	TGCAGTGCTAGTCAGACTCCGGGACTAGCGGGGAGAATACCCCAGGGAAATGAGCAGTTCTTC	CSASQTPGLAGRIPQGNEQFF
TRBJ1-4	TRBV15	15	.	.	TGTGCCACCAGCAGAGATCGACAGGTGAACGAAAAACTGTTTTTT	CATSRDRQVNEKLFF
TRBJ2-1	TRBV20-1	15	.	few	TGCAGTGCTAGAGGCACTAGGAGCTCCTACAATGAGCAGTTCTTC	CSARGTRSSYNEQFF
TRBJ2-7	TRBV27	16	TRBD2	many	TGTGCCAGCAGTTCCTTCGTGGCGGGGGGCGCAGGCGAGCAGTACTTC	CASSSFVAGGAGEQYF
TRBJ2-5	TRBV7-2	16	TRBD1	many	TGTGCCAGCAGCTCGTCCTCCGGCAGGGGGCTGGAGACCCAGTACTTC	CASSSSSGRGLETQYF
TRBJ2-5	TRBV6-6	13	.	many	TGTGCCAGCAGTACCCGGGCGGGGGAGACCCAGTACTTC	CASSTRAGETQYF
TRBJ2-1	TRBV20-1	14	TRBD2	.	TGCAGTGCTAGAGGACTAGCGGGCTACAATGAGCAGTTCTTC	CSARGLAGYNEQFF
TRBJ2-4	TRBV7-2	19	TRBD1	many	TGTGCCAGCAGCTTATACGGCAGGGGGCGCAACGAAGCCAAAAACATTCAGTACTTC	CASSLYGRGRNEAKNIQYF
TRBJ1-2	TRBV29-1	12	.	.	TGCAGCGTTGAAGTGGCCGCCTCGGGCTGCACCTTC	CSVEVAASGCTF
TRBJ2-3	TRBV3-1	15	.	.	TGTGCCAGCAGCCAAGATGTAAGGAGGACAGATACGCAGTATTTT	CASSQDVRRTDTQYF
TRBJ1-2	TRBV27	13	.	many	TGTGCCAGCAGTCGTACACAACTCTATGGCTACACCTTC	CASSRTQLYGYTF
TRBJ1-2	TRBV12-3/TRBV12-4	13	.	.	TGTGCCAGCAGTCGGGACGGGGGGTATGGCTACACCTTC	CASSRDGGYGYTF
TRBJ1-4	TRBV4-2	15	TRBD1	many	TGTGCCAGCAGCCAGGACAGGATTCCTAATGAAAAACTGTTTTTT	CASSQDRIPNEKLFF
TRBJ2-6	TRBV7-2	14	.	few	TGTGCCAGCAGCCCCGAAGGGTTTAGTAACGTCCTGACTTTC	CASSPEGFSNVLTF
TRBJ2-5	TRBV18	13	.	.	TGTGCCAGCTCACCTGACGTACAAGAGACCCAGTACTTC	CASSPDVQETQYF
TRBJ2-3	TRBV9	16	.	many	TGTGCCAGCAGCGTAGCCTCCGGACCGTTCACAGATACGCAGTATTTT	CASSVASGPFTDTQYF
TRBJ2-1	TRBV7-2	19	TRBD2	many	TGTGCCAGCAGCTTAGATGGGCGGGGGGGCCTTTACGTGGTAAATGAGCAGTTCTTC	CASSLDGRGGLYVVNEQFF
TRBJ2-3	TRBV10-3	18	TRBD2	many	TGTGCCATCAGCTACGGACTAGCGGGGGGCGAAAGCACAGATACGCAGTATTTT	CAISYGLAGGESTDTQYF
TRBJ2-1	TRBV20-1	12	TRBD2	many	TGCAGTGCCCAGAAGACTAGCGGGGAGCAGTTCTTC	CSAQKTSGEQFF
TRBJ2-1	TRBV20-1	16	TRBD1	.	TGCAGTGCTAGGCGGACAGGGGCCGCTTCTTACAATGAGCAGTTCTTC	CSARRTGAASYNEQFF
TRBJ1-4	TRBV13	17	TRBD1	many	TGTGCCAGCAGCCGATCCTTTACAGGGGCAACTAATGAAAAACTGTTTTTT	CASSRSFTGATNEKLFF
TRBJ2-1	TRBV7-9	13	.	many	TGTGCCAGCAGCCCGGACTACTACAATGAGCAGTTCTTC	CASSPDYYNEQFF
TRBJ2-7	TRBV5-5	17	.	many	TGTGCCAGCAGCTCGGGGGGCTTTCGGGGCCCGCCCTACGAGCAGTACTTC	CASSSGGFRGPPYEQYF
TRBJ2-5	TRBV4-3	15	.	.	TGCGCCAGCAGCCAAGACAGGAGGTTTCGAGAGACCCAGTACTTC	CASSQDRRFRETQYF
TRBJ2-1	TRBV29-1	13	.	once	TGCAGCGTTGTGAACTTAATCAACAATGAGCAGTTCTTC	CSVVNLINNEQFF
TRBJ1-4	TRBV14	13	.	.	TGTGCCAGCGGGAGATCAAGCAATGAAAAACTGTTTTTT	CASGRSSNEKLFF
TRBJ2-3	TRBV20-1	19	TRBD2	.	TGCAGTGCTAGAGATGGAGCGGGGGGGCTCTATACTAGCACAGATACGCAGTATTTT	CSARDGAGGLYTSTDTQYF
TRBJ2-1	TRBV20-1	15	.	.	TGCAGTGCTAGTGGCCGGACTAGGGGGGTGGATGAGCAGTTCTTC	CSASGRTRGVDEQFF
TRBJ2-1	TRBV7-9	15	.	.	TGTGCCAGCAGCCTCCGATCGGGGCTTTTCGATGAGCAGTTCTTC	CASSLRSGLFDEQFF
TRBJ2-5	TRBV20-1	9	.	.	TGCAGTGCTAGGGATGAGCAGTACTTC	CSARDEQYF
TRBJ1-4	TRBV20-1	16	.	.	TGCAGTGCTAGAGAGGGAAGCCCCGAGTGGGGGGAAAAACTGTTTTTT	CSAREGSPEWGEKLFF
TRBJ2-7	TRBV10-1	16	.	few	TGCGCCAGCAGTGATACGGCCTTCTCACACTCCTACGAGCAGTACTTC	CASSDTAFSHSYEQYF
TRBJ2-3	TRBV12-3/TRBV12-4	15	.	.	TGTGCCAGCAGTTATGGAGGATTCAGGACAGATGCGCAGTATTTT	CASSYGGFRTDAQYF
TRBJ2-2	TRBV15	15	.	.	TGTGCCACCAGCAGAATCCTCAGGAACACCGGGGAGCTGTTTTTT	CATSRILRNTGELFF
TRBJ2-7	TRBV13	14	.	few	TGTGCCAGCAGCTCACAGGGTAGGGCCTACGAGCAGTACTTC	CASSSQGRAYEQYF
TRBJ1-2	TRBV18	16	.	many	TGTGCCAGCTCACCACGGAGCGATGGGCCCAACTATGGCTACACCTTC	CASSPRSDGPNYGYTF
TRBJ1-4	TRBV20-1	13	TRBD1	few	TGCAGTACCAGGACAGGGATTAATGAAAAACTGTTTTTT	CSTRTGINEKLFF